The entry below describes one T cell receptor beta chain. This sample is part of a study of OX40 agonist ivuxolimab in advanced cancers. Study background: The dose-escalation cohort was just under 85% male, with a mean age of around 54 years, ranging about 23 to 90.

Germline CDR1 reads SNHLY; CDR2 reads FYNNEI. This CDR3 has 14 residues. Trimming took off 4 bases at V and 9 bases at J, with 16 bases between the two ends. Clones were read by immunoSEQ multiplex PCR, and TCRdb kept only the in-frame ones, dropping some. The sample records around 11,000 clones, around 72% being singletons. The chain employs TRBV2 and TRBJ1-5, with D perhaps TRBD1 (5 bases). The sequence derives from an adult with an advanced solid tumor such as melanoma, head and neck, liver or kidney cancer. The source was CD4+ or CD8+ T cells sorted from blood, collected in a trial of the OX40 agonist ivuxolimab. CDR3 region: CASSGGMLGGPQHF. The CDR3 region has the DNA TGTGCCAGCAGTGGGGGGATGCTCGGGGGGCCCCAGCATTTT.